This TCR beta chain was recorded in a study of technical replicates of blood from a few donors. This table comes from immunoSEQ multiplex PCR, and its TCRdb copy is limited to in-frame clones, with some not included. The sample lists approximately 70,000 clones, around 90% occurring once. Germline values: CDR1 SGHKS, CDR2 YYEKEE (reference sequence). The V gene lost 4 bases and the J gene lost 6 bases, with 12 bases spanning the gap. The CDR3 is made up of 13 amino acids. The clonotype comes from a human donor in good health. V gene TRBV5-5 combines with J gene TRBJ2-3; no clear D. Sequenced sample: T cells isolated from PBMCs. CDR3 nucleotides: TGTGCCAGCAGCGTAGCTTCGGTTGATACGCAGTATTTT. This translates into CASSVASVDTQYF.